These 3 T cell receptor beta chains came from one sample sequenced in a study of control samples from healthy donors and cancer patients. Repertoires were generated with immunoSEQ multiplex PCR, while TCRdb's copy carries only in-frame clones and drops some. The sample has fewer than 150,000 clones; roughly 90% are singletons. The sample was blood. These receptor sequences come from a young man in good health.

The gene calls are TRBV19 and TRBJ2-2; D gene unclear. Per germline, CDR1 LNHDA and CDR2 SQIVND (reference sequence). Trimming stripped 5 bases from V and 6 bases from J, with 10 bases between. This CDR3 is 13 amino acids long. This CDR3 reads CASSFLGSGELFF. CDR3 in DNA: TGTGCCAGTAGTTTCCTTGGGTCCGGGGAGCTGTTTTTT.

J is TRBJ2-5 and V is TRBV7-9; tentative D call: TRBD2 (7 bases). CDR3 length: 12 amino acids. The V end was cut by 5 bases, the J end by 10 bases, with 14 bases between. In germline, CDR1 is SEHNR, CDR2 FQNEAQ (reference sequence). CDR3 sequence reads: CASSPEGGDQYF. In nucleotides, the CDR3 is TGTGCCAGCAGCCCAGAGGGGGGGGACCAGTACTTC.

This chain links TRBV6-2 or TRBV6-3 with TRBJ2-7; D unclear. Germline V lookup: CDR1 MNHEY, CDR2 SVGEGT. The CDR3 is 15 residues long. V dropped 5 bases and J dropped 0 bases, with 14 bases sitting between them. The CDR3 DNA follows: TGTGCCAGCAGTCCCTCGGTTCGGAGCTCCTACGAGCAGTACGTC. It yields the protein CASSPSVRSSYEQYV.